This TCR beta chain was recorded in a study of human versus mouse CDR3 diversity and MHC coevolution. General study points: Roughly 1.5 million TCR beta clonotypes were estimated for humans, the largest repertoire. Compared with mice, human CDR3s carried more deletions and insertions on average. The lowest clonal inequality scores came from most of the three human donors.

The germline V gene has CDR1 MNHNS and CDR2 SASEGT. The CDR3 is made up of 18 amino acids. Libraries were prepared by immunoSEQ multiplex PCR; TCRdb keeps only in-frame clonotypes and omits some of them. The sample comprises about 83,000 clones, 85% to 95% of which are singletons, and around 0.15% rests with the top ten. Naive CD4 T cells, CD45RO-negative and CD62L-positive, were flow-sorted from PBMCs. Concerning this clone itself: Its specificity is not known.

Source material: naive CD4+ T cells from blood. This sample's subset: CD45RO-negative CD62L-positive naive CD4 T cells. The chain joins TRBV6-1 to TRBJ2-5; 13 bases are a match to TRBD2. The J call could be wrong; TRBJ2-7 is a better fit for the DNA end. The source of this sequence is a person aged 30 to 70 in good health. The CDR3, as DNA: TGTGCCAGCAGTGAGCGGGGAGGACTAGCGGGAGAAACTTACGAGCAGTACTTC. This gives the protein CASSERGGLAGETYEQYF.